This T cell receptor (beta chain) was retrieved from a study of T cell therapy after organ transplantation. Study as a whole: Blood for the short-term post-therapy sample came 4 to 8 weeks after therapy.

The CDR3 contains 18 residues. Germline-derived CDR1 and CDR2 are SNHLY and FYNNEI. Losses at the gene ends were 10 bases for V and 1 base for J; bases not matched to a gene: 14. With regard to this clone: The antigen is unknown.

Study-wide results and caveats: Post-therapy CD8 clonality change correlated inversely with pretherapy clonality.

TCRdb's table, derived via immunoSEQ multiplex PCR, lists solely in-frame clones and lacks some. Of about 19,000 clones listed, 81% are singletons. Described time point: 4-8 weeks after completion of therapy. This sequence joins TRBV2 and TRBJ2-1; TRBD2 matches at 12 bases. This TCR derives from a human patient who had received a solid organ transplant and had CMV disease. The T cells may partly be graft donor cells. This material consisted of CD8+ T cells from blood, taken after autologous CMV-specific T cell therapy. CDR3 coding DNA: TGTGCCACGGTACGTCCCGGAGGGACTAGCGGGTCCTACAATGAGCAGTTCTTC. This codes for CATVRPGGTSGSYNEQFF.